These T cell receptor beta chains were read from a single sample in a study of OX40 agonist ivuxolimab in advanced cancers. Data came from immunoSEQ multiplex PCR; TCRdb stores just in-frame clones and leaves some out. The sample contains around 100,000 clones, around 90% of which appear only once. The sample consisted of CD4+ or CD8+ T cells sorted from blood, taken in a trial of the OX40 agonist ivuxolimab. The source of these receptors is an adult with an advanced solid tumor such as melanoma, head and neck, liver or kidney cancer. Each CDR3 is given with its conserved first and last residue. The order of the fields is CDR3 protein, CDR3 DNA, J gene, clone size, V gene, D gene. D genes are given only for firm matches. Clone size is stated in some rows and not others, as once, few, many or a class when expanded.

cdr3_aa: CASSSSLLYGYTF; cdr3_nt: TGTGCCAGCAGTTCGAGCCTGTTATATGGCTACACCTTC; j_call: TRBJ1-2; clone_size: -; v_call: TRBV6-1; d_call: -
cdr3_aa: CASRRDSTGELFF; cdr3_nt: TGTGCCAGCAGGCGGGATAGTACCGGGGAGCTGTTTTTT; j_call: TRBJ2-2; clone_size: -; v_call: TRBV2; d_call: -
cdr3_aa: CASSQVGTANYGYTF; cdr3_nt: TGCGCCAGCAGCCAAGTAGGGACAGCTAACTATGGCTACACCTTC; j_call: TRBJ1-2; clone_size: -; v_call: TRBV4-1; d_call: TRBD1
cdr3_aa: CASRPGQINEKLFF; cdr3_nt: TGTGCCAGCAGACCGGGACAGATAAATGAAAAACTGTTTTTT; j_call: TRBJ1-4; clone_size: -; v_call: TRBV11-2; d_call: TRBD1
cdr3_aa: CASPKSDTGELFF; cdr3_nt: TGTGCCAGTCCCAAGAGTGACACCGGGGAGCTGTTTTTT; j_call: TRBJ2-2; clone_size: -; v_call: TRBV6-6; d_call: -
cdr3_aa: CASSQQGVYEKLFF; cdr3_nt: TGTGCCAGCTCACAACAGGGGGTCTATGAAAAACTGTTTTTT; j_call: TRBJ1-4; clone_size: -; v_call: TRBV18; d_call: TRBD1
cdr3_aa: CASSPTQGPNQPQHF; cdr3_nt: TGTGCCAGCTCACCAACACAGGGACCTAATCAGCCCCAGCATTTT; j_call: TRBJ1-5; clone_size: -; v_call: TRBV18; d_call: -
cdr3_aa: CASTSRGITDTQYF; cdr3_nt: TGTGCCAGCACCTCTAGAGGGATTACAGATACGCAGTATTTT; j_call: TRBJ2-3; clone_size: once; v_call: TRBV7-8; d_call: -
cdr3_aa: CATYGGSGANVLTF; cdr3_nt: TGCGCCACATATGGGGGGAGTGGGGCCAACGTCCTGACTTTC; j_call: TRBJ2-6; clone_size: -; v_call: TRBV10-2; d_call: -
cdr3_aa: CAWGTSGYYNEQFF; cdr3_nt: TGTGCCTGGGGAACTAGCGGGTACTACAATGAGCAGTTCTTC; j_call: TRBJ2-1; clone_size: -; v_call: TRBV30; d_call: TRBD2
cdr3_aa: CASSGLWGPNMNTEAFF; cdr3_nt: TGCGCCAGCAGCGGCCTGTGGGGGCCGAACATGAACACTGAAGCTTTCTTT; j_call: TRBJ1-1; clone_size: -; v_call: TRBV5-1; d_call: -
cdr3_aa: CASSLVQNYYEQYF; cdr3_nt: TGTGCCAGCAGCTTGGTTCAGAATTACTACGAGCAGTACTTC; j_call: TRBJ2-7; clone_size: -; v_call: TRBV5-5; d_call: -
cdr3_aa: CASRHRDRGTEAFF; cdr3_nt: TGTGCCAGCAGGCACCGGGACAGGGGAACTGAAGCTTTCTTT; j_call: TRBJ1-1; clone_size: few; v_call: TRBV6-5; d_call: TRBD1
cdr3_aa: CASSLAARQTEAFF; cdr3_nt: TGTGCCAGCAGTTTAGCCGCGAGACAGACTGAAGCTTTCTTT; j_call: TRBJ1-1; clone_size: -; v_call: TRBV28; d_call: -
cdr3_aa: CAWSYPGTRRTDTQYF; cdr3_nt: TGTGCCTGGAGTTACCCGGGGACTAGAAGAACAGATACGCAGTATTTT; j_call: TRBJ2-3; clone_size: once; v_call: TRBV30; d_call: TRBD2
cdr3_aa: CAGGRGGNYEQYF; cdr3_nt: TGTGCGGGGGGACGAGGGGGGAACTACGAGCAGTACTTC; j_call: TRBJ2-7; clone_size: -; v_call: TRBV28; d_call: -
cdr3_aa: CASRQSTDTQYF; cdr3_nt: TGTGCCAGTAGGCAGAGCACAGATACGCAGTATTTT; j_call: TRBJ2-3; clone_size: -; v_call: TRBV19; d_call: -
cdr3_aa: CASSLRGQSTQGTGELFF; cdr3_nt: TGTGCCAGCAGCTTAAGAGGACAGTCAACACAGGGCACCGGGGAGCTGTTTTTT; j_call: TRBJ2-2; clone_size: -; v_call: TRBV7-8; d_call: -
cdr3_aa: CASSQRGEDTQYF; cdr3_nt: TGTGCCAGCAGCCAGAGGGGTGAGGATACGCAGTATTTT; j_call: TRBJ2-3; clone_size: once; v_call: TRBV4-2; d_call: -
cdr3_aa: CASSTIVAGNTIYF; cdr3_nt: TGTGCCAGCAGTACCATAGTAGCTGGAAACACCATATATTTT; j_call: TRBJ1-3; clone_size: -; v_call: TRBV2; d_call: -
cdr3_aa: CASSLEPTGREAFF; cdr3_nt: TGCGCCAGCAGCCTGGAACCTACAGGGAGGGAAGCTTTCTTT; j_call: TRBJ1-1; clone_size: -; v_call: TRBV5-1; d_call: -
cdr3_aa: CASSLRGIGRETYEQYF; cdr3_nt: TGTGCCAGCAGTTTGAGGGGAATCGGGAGAGAAACCTACGAGCAGTACTTC; j_call: TRBJ2-7; clone_size: -; v_call: TRBV28; d_call: -
cdr3_aa: CASSLDRAIRGYTF; cdr3_nt: TGTGCCAGCAGCCTGGACAGGGCAATACGAGGCTACACCTTC; j_call: TRBJ1-2; clone_size: -; v_call: TRBV5-5; d_call: TRBD1
cdr3_aa: CASSSNGGNSYNEQFF; cdr3_nt: TGTGCCAGCAGCTCCAACGGCGGGAACTCCTACAATGAGCAGTTCTTC; j_call: TRBJ2-1; clone_size: -; v_call: TRBV7-9; d_call: -
cdr3_aa: CASSALLADEQFF; cdr3_nt: TGTGCCAGCAGCGCACTACTAGCCGATGAGCAGTTCTTC; j_call: TRBJ2-1; clone_size: -; v_call: TRBV11-2; d_call: -
cdr3_aa: CASPKQLAGGFPDTQYF; cdr3_nt: TGTGCCAGCCCGAAACAACTAGCGGGAGGGTTCCCAGATACGCAGTATTTT; j_call: TRBJ2-3; clone_size: once; v_call: TRBV28; d_call: TRBD2
cdr3_aa: CASSPDGRETQYF; cdr3_nt: TGTGCCAGCAGCCCGGATGGCCGAGAGACCCAGTACTTC; j_call: TRBJ2-5; clone_size: -; v_call: TRBV5-4; d_call: -
cdr3_aa: CAISSGLAGAEAGELFF; cdr3_nt: TGTGCCATCAGTTCAGGACTAGCGGGAGCTGAGGCCGGGGAGCTGTTTTTT; j_call: TRBJ2-2; clone_size: -; v_call: TRBV10-3; d_call: TRBD2
cdr3_aa: CASSLVAGSPYEQYF; cdr3_nt: TGCGCCAGCAGCTTGGTGGCAGGGTCCCCCTACGAGCAGTACTTC; j_call: TRBJ2-7; clone_size: -; v_call: TRBV5-1; d_call: -
cdr3_aa: CASSPGLAGTYNEQFF; cdr3_nt: TGTGCCAGCAGCCCGGGACTAGCGGGGACTTACAATGAGCAGTTCTTC; j_call: TRBJ2-1; clone_size: once; v_call: TRBV5-4; d_call: TRBD2
cdr3_aa: CAITGANYEQYF; cdr3_nt: TGTGCCATCACAGGGGCCAACTACGAGCAGTACTTC; j_call: TRBJ2-7; clone_size: -; v_call: TRBV10-3; d_call: -
cdr3_aa: CASSVAGTSYEQYF; cdr3_nt: TGTGCCAGCAGCGTAGCCGGGACAAGCTACGAGCAGTACTTC; j_call: TRBJ2-7; clone_size: once; v_call: TRBV9; d_call: -
cdr3_aa: CASTIPWAGGREKLFF; cdr3_nt: TGTGCCAGCACTATTCCTTGGGCAGGGGGAAGGGAAAAACTGTTTTTT; j_call: TRBJ1-4; clone_size: -; v_call: TRBV7-3; d_call: TRBD1
cdr3_aa: CASSPGPRNYGYTF; cdr3_nt: TGTGCCAGCAGCCCCGGGCCCCGTAACTATGGCTACACCTTC; j_call: TRBJ1-2; clone_size: few; v_call: TRBV5-5; d_call: -
cdr3_aa: CASSLGLAGVTDTQYF; cdr3_nt: TGTGCCAGCAGCTTGGGACTAGCGGGGGTGACAGATACGCAGTATTTT; j_call: TRBJ2-3; clone_size: -; v_call: TRBV7-3; d_call: TRBD2
cdr3_aa: CASSAKGGSIYEQYF; cdr3_nt: TGTGCCAGCAGCGCGAAGGGTGGTAGTATCTACGAGCAGTACTTC; j_call: TRBJ2-7; clone_size: -; v_call: TRBV5-5; d_call: -
cdr3_aa: CASSLSASKNIQYF; cdr3_nt: TGTGCCAGCAGCTTATCAGCCTCCAAAAACATTCAGTACTTC; j_call: TRBJ2-4; clone_size: -; v_call: TRBV7-8; d_call: -
cdr3_aa: CASSFQGLAGWDEQYF; cdr3_nt: TGTGCCAGCAGTTTCCAGGGACTAGCGGGATGGGACGAGCAGTACTTC; j_call: TRBJ2-7; clone_size: -; v_call: TRBV27; d_call: TRBD2
cdr3_aa: CASIRDGAREQYF; cdr3_nt: TGTGCCAGCATAAGGGACGGGGCTCGCGAGCAGTACTTC; j_call: TRBJ2-7; clone_size: -; v_call: TRBV28; d_call: -
cdr3_aa: CASSEIGGEAFF; cdr3_nt: TGCGCCAGCAGTGAAATCGGGGGTGAAGCTTTCTTT; j_call: TRBJ1-1; clone_size: -; v_call: TRBV10-1; d_call: -
cdr3_aa: CASRRDPQSGPQHF; cdr3_nt: TGTGCCAGCAGACGGGACCCGCAATCAGGGCCCCAGCATTTT; j_call: TRBJ1-5; clone_size: -; v_call: TRBV28; d_call: -
cdr3_aa: CASSPGWAYIQPQHF; cdr3_nt: TGTGCCAGCAGTCCGGGTTGGGCCTATATTCAGCCCCAGCATTTT; j_call: TRBJ1-5; clone_size: -; v_call: TRBV6-5; d_call: -
cdr3_aa: CAWIRGQGSFGYTF; cdr3_nt: TGTGCCTGGATCCGGGGACAGGGCTCTTTTGGCTACACCTTC; j_call: TRBJ1-2; clone_size: -; v_call: TRBV30; d_call: TRBD1
cdr3_aa: CASSGDRGYEQYF; cdr3_nt: TGTGCCAGCAGCGGTGACAGGGGCTACGAGCAGTACTTC; j_call: TRBJ2-7; clone_size: -; v_call: TRBV28; d_call: TRBD1
cdr3_aa: CASSEPGQGNYGYTF; cdr3_nt: TGTGCCAGCAGTGAGCCGGGACAGGGTAACTATGGCTACACCTTC; j_call: TRBJ1-2; clone_size: -; v_call: TRBV25-1; d_call: TRBD1
cdr3_aa: CASSHLGGQRGSEAFF; cdr3_nt: TGTGCCAGCAGCCACCTGGGCGGCCAGAGAGGATCGGAAGCTTTCTTT; j_call: TRBJ1-1; clone_size: -; v_call: TRBV4-2; d_call: -
cdr3_aa: CAIRVSESYEQYF; cdr3_nt: TGTGCCATCAGGGTCTCGGAGTCTTACGAGCAGTACTTC; j_call: TRBJ2-7; clone_size: -; v_call: TRBV10-3; d_call: -
cdr3_aa: CASSLAGSNQPQHF; cdr3_nt: TGTGCCAGCAGCTTGGCAGGATCCAATCAGCCCCAGCATTTT; j_call: TRBJ1-5; clone_size: -; v_call: TRBV5-4; d_call: -
cdr3_aa: CASSKLRTEGELFF; cdr3_nt: TGTGCCAGCAGTAAACTCCGTACTGAGGGGGAGCTGTTTTTT; j_call: TRBJ2-2; clone_size: -; v_call: TRBV5-6; d_call: -
cdr3_aa: CASSFYWGGSSGNTIYF; cdr3_nt: TGTGCCAGCAGCTTCTATTGGGGGGGAAGCTCTGGAAACACCATATATTTT; j_call: TRBJ1-3; clone_size: -; v_call: TRBV5-4; d_call: -
cdr3_aa: CASSLSPGAGDTQYF; cdr3_nt: TGCGCCAGCAGCTTGTCCCCGGGGGCGGGAGATACGCAGTATTTT; j_call: TRBJ2-3; clone_size: -; v_call: TRBV5-1; d_call: -
cdr3_aa: CASSLFEVSGANVLTF; cdr3_nt: TGTGCCAGCAGCTTGTTCGAGGTATCTGGGGCCAACGTCCTGACTTTC; j_call: TRBJ2-6; clone_size: once; v_call: TRBV5-6; d_call: -
cdr3_aa: CASSQRTGSYEQYF; cdr3_nt: TGTGCCAGCAGCCAACGGACTGGGAGCTACGAGCAGTACTTC; j_call: TRBJ2-7; clone_size: once; v_call: TRBV4-2; d_call: -